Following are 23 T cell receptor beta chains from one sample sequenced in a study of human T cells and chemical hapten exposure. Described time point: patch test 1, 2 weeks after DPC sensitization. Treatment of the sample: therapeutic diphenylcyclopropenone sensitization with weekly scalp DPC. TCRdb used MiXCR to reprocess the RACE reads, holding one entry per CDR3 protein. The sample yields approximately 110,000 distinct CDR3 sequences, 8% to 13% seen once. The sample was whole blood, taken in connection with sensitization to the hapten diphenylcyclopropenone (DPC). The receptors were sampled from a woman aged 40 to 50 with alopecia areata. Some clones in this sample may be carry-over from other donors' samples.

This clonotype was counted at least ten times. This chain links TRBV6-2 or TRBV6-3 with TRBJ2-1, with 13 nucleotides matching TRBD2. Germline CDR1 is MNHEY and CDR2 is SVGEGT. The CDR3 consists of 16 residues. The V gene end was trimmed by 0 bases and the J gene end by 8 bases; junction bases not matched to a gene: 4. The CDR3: CASSYSGTSGAYEQFF. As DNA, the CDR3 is TGTGCCAGCAGTTACTCGGGGACTAGCGGGGCCTATGAGCAGTTCTTC.

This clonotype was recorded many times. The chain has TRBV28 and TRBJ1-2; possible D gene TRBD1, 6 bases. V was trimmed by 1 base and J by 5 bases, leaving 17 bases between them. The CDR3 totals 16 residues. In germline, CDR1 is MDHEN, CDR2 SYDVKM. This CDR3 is CASSLFGGAQSYGYTF. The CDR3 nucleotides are TGTGCCAGCAGTTTATTCGGGGGGGCCCAATCATATGGCTACACCTTC.

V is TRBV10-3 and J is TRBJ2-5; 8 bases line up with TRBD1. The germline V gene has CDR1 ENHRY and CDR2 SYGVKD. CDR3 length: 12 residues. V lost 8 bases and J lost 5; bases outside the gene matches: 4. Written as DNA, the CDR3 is TGTGCCATCGCAGGGGGCGGGGAGACCCAGTACTTC. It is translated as CAIAGGGETQYF.

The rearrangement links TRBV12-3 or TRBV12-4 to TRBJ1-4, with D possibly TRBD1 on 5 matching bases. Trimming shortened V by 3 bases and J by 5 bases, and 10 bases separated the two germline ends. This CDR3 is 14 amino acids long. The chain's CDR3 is CASSFGHSNEKLFF. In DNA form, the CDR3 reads TGTGCCAGCAGTTTTGGACACTCGAATGAAAAACTGTTTTTT.

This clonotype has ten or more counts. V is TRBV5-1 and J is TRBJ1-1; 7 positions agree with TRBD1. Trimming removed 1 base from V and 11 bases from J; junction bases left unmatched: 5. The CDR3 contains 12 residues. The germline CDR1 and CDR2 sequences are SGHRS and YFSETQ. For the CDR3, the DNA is TGCGCCAGCAGCTTGAGTCCGGACAGGGCTTTCTTT. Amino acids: CASSLSPDRAFF.

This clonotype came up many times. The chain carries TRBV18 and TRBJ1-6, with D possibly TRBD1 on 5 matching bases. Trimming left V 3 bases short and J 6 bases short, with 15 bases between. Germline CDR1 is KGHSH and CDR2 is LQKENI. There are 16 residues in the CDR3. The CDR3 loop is CASSPEGTPINSPLHF. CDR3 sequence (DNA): TGTGCCAGCTCACCTGAGGGGACTCCAATTAATTCACCCCTCCACTTT.

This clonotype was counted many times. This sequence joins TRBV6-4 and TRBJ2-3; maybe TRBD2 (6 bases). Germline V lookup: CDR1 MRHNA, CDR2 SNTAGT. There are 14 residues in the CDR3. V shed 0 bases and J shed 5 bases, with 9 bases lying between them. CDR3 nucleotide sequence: TGTGCCAGCAGTGACTCTGCGGGAAGAGATACGCAGTATTTT. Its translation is CASSDSAGRDTQYF.

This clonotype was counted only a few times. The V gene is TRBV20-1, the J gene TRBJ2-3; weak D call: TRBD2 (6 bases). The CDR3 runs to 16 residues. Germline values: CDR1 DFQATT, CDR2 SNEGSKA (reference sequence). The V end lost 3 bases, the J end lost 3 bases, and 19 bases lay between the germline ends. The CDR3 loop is CSASPSGTGGTDTQYF. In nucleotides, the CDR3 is TGCAGTGCTAGTCCGTCTGGGACTGGGGGGACAGATACGCAGTATTTT.

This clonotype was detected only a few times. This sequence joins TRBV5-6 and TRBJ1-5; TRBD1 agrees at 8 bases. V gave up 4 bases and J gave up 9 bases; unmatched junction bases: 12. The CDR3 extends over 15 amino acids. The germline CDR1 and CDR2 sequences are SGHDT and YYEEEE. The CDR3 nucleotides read TGTGCCAGCAGCCCCGGGACAGGAGGCAAGGGGCCCCAGCATTTT. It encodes CASSPGTGGKGPQHF. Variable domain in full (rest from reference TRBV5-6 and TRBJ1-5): DAGVTQSPTHLIKTRGQQVTLRCSPKSGHDTVSWYQQALGQGPQFIFQYYEEEERQRGNFPDRFSGHQFPNYSSELNVNALLLGDSALYLCASSPGTGGKGPQHFGDGTRLSIL.

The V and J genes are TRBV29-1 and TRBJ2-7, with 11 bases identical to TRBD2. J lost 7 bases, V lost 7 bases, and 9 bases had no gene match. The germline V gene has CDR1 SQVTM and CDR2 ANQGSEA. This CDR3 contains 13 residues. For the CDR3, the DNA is TGCAGCGGCCTGGGGCTAGCGGGAGGAGAGCAGTACTTC. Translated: CSGLGLAGGEQYF.

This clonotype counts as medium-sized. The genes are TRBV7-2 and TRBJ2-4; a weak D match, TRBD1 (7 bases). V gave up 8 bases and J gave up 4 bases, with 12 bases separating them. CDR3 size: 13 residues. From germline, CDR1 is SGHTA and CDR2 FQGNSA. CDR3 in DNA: TGTGCCAGCGCGGGGACAGCGAAAAACATTCAGTACTTC. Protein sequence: CASAGTAKNIQYF.

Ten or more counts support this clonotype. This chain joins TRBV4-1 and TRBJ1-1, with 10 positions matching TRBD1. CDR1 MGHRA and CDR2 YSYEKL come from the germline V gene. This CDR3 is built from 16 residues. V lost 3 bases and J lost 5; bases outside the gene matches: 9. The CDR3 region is CASSQGRTGGETEAFF. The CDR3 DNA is TGCGCCAGCAGCCAGGGCCGGACAGGGGGGGAAACTGAAGCTTTCTTT.

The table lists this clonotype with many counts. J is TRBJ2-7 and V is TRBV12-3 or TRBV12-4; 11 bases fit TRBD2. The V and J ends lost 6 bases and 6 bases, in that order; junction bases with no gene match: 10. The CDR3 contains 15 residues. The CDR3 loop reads CASRSLAGGEVEQYF. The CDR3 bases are TGTGCCAGCAGATCGCTAGCGGGGGGCGAGGTCGAGCAGTACTTC.

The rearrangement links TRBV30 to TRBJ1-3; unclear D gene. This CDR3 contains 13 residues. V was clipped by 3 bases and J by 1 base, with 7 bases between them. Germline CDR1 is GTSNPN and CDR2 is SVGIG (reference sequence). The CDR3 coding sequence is TGTGCCTGGAGCAGATTTTCTGGAAACACCATATATTTT. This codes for CAWSRFSGNTIYF.

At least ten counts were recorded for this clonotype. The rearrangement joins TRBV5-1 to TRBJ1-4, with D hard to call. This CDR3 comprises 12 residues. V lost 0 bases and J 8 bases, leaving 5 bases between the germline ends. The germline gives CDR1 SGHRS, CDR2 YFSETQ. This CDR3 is CASSLAGEKLFF. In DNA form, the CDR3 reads TGCGCCAGCAGCTTGGCCGGAGAAAAACTGTTTTTT.

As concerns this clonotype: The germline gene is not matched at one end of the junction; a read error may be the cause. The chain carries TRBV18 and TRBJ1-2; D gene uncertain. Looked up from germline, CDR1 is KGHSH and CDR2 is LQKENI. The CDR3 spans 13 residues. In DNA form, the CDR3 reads TGTGCCAGCTCGCAACAGTCGAACTTTGGCTACACCTTC. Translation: CASSQQSNFGYTF.

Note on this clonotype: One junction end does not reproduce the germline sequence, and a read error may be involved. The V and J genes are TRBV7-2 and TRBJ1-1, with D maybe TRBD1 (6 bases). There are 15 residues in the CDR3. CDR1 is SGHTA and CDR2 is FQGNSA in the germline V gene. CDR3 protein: CASSPEGHPNAEAFF. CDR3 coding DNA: TGTGCCAGCAGCCCAGAGGGACACCCGAACGCTGAAGCTTTCTTT.

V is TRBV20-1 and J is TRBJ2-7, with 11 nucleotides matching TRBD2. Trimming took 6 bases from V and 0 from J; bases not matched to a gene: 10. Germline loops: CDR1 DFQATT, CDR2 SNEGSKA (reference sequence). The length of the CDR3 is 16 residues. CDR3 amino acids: CSAKTSGKPDSYEQYF. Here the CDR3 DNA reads TGCAGTGCAAAGACTAGCGGGAAACCGGACTCCTACGAGCAGTACTTC.

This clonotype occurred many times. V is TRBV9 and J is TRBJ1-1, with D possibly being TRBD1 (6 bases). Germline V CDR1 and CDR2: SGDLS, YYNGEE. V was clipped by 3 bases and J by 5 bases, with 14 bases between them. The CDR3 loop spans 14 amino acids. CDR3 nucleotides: TGTGCCAGCAGCGCCCACACAGGGAATACTGAAGCTTTCTTT. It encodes CASSAHTGNTEAFF.

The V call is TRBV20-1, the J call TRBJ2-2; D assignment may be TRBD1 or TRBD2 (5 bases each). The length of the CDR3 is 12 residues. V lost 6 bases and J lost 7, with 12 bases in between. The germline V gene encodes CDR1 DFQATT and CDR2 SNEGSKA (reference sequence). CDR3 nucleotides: TGCAGTGCCGCCGGGACCCTCGGGGAGCTGTTTTTT. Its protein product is CSAAGTLGELFF.

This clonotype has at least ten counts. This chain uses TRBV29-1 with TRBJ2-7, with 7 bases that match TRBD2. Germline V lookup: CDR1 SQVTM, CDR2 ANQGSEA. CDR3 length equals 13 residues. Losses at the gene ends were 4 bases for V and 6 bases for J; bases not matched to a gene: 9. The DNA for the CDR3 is TGCAGCGTTGTACCCCCTGGGGGGGGCGAGCAGTACTTC. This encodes CSVVPPGGGEQYF.

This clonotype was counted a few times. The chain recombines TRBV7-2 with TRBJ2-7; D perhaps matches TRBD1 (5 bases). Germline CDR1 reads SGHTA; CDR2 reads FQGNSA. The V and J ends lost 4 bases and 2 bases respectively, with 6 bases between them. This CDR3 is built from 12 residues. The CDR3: CASSSQAYEQYF. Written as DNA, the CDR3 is TGTGCCAGCAGCTCACAGGCCTACGAGCAGTACTTC.

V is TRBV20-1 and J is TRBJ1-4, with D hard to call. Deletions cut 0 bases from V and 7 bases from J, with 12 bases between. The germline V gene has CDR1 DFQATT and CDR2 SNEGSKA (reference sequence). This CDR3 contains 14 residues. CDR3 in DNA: TGCAGTGCTAGAGATCCTTTATCGGGTGAAAAACTGTTTTTT. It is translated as CSARDPLSGEKLFF.